These 3 T cell receptor beta chains came from one sample sequenced in a study of patients and donors after allogeneic stem cell transplantation. TCRdb analysed the RT-PCR reads with MiXCR anew, one entry per CDR3 protein. The table records about 200,000 distinct CDR3 sequences, around two fifths of them present only once. The sequenced material came from blood, either unsorted or a sorted T cell fraction (not recorded which). The receptors derive from a human donor who was either an allogeneic HSCT recipient or a stem cell or donor lymphocyte infusion donor (not recorded which). It is not recorded whose cells these are; they may come from a transplant donor.

This clonotype was seen repeatedly, ten times or more. The chain uses TRBV5-1 and TRBJ2-1, with 8 bases matching TRBD1. The CDR3 extends over 15 amino acids. The V segment lost 4 bases and the J segment 5 bases; nucleotides outside the gene matches: 8. Germline CDR1 and CDR2: SGHRS and YFSETQ. This chain's CDR3 is CASSLQGGRNNEQFF. As DNA, the CDR3 is TGCGCCAGCAGCCTACAGGGGGGTCGTAACAATGAGCAGTTCTTC.

This clonotype has just a few counts. V gene TRBV27 combines with J gene TRBJ1-1, with 9 bases aligning to TRBD1. CDR3 length: 16 residues. V lost 4 bases to trimming and J lost 4 bases; unmatched junction nucleotides: 10. Germline CDR1 reads MNHEY; CDR2 reads SMNVEV (reference sequence). CDR3 protein: CASSSPDRGRGTEAFF. In DNA form, the CDR3 reads TGTGCCAGCAGTTCCCCGGACAGGGGCAGGGGCACTGAAGCTTTCTTT.

V gene TRBV12-3 or TRBV12-4 combines with J gene TRBJ1-1, with 9 bases matching TRBD1. The CDR3 contains 14 residues. V lost 6 bases, J lost 2 bases, and 4 bases stayed unmatched. CDR3 sequence reads: CASRLGQGNTEAFF. CDR3 nucleotide sequence: TGTGCCAGCAGATTGGGACAGGGAAACACTGAAGCTTTCTTT.